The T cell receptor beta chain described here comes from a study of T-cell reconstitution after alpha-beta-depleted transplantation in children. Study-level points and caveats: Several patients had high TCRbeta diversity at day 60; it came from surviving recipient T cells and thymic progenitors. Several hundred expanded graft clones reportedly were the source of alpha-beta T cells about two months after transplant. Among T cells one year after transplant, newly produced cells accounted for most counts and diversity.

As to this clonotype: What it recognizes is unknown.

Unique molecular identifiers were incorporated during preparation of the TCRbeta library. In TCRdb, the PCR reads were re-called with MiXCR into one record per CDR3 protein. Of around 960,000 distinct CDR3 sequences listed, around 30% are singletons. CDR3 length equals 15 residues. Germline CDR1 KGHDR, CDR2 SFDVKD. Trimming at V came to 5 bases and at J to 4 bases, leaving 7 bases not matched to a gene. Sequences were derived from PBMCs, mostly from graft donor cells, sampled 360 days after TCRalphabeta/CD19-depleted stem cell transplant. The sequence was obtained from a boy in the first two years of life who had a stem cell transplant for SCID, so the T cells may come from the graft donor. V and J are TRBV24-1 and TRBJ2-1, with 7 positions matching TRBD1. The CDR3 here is CATSGRQGPYNEQFF. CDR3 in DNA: TGTGCCACCAGTGGCCGACAGGGTCCGTACAATGAGCAGTTCTTC.